The entry below gives a single TCR beta chain sequence along with its context. Only in-frame clones appear in the TCRdb table, and some are missing; sequencing was by immunoSEQ multiplex PCR. This sample yields tens of thousands of clones, of which 85% are seen a single time; approximately 2.9% belongs to the top ten. Time point reported: recipient sample about 28 days before transplant, after cytoreduction. The CDR3 runs 13 residues. Germline CDR1 reads SGHNT; CDR2 reads YYREEE (reference sequence). V lost 0 bases to trimming and J lost 6 bases, with 7 bases between them. These data are taken from a study of T cell clonotyping in hematopoietic cell transplantation. About the research overall: Cytoreduction preceded collection of pretransplant recipient samples.

The receptor was derived from a man aged 60 to 69 with acute myeloid leukemia. Some clones in this sample may be carry-over from other donors' samples. The material sequenced was peripheral blood mononuclear cells, taken before stem cell transplant. The genes are TRBV5-4 and TRBJ1-5; no firm D call. The CDR3 region is CASSLDFFQPQHF. The CDR3 coding sequence is TGTGCCAGCAGCTTGGATTTTTTTCAGCCCCAGCATTTT.